Listed below are T cell receptor beta chains from one sample, sequenced in a study of blood T cells in healthy people across ages. A single record per CDR3 protein comes from TCRdb applying MiXCR to the 5' RACE reads. The sample has approximately 800,000 distinct CDR3 sequences, about 34% seen once; the top ten hold 10% to 15%. Input material: blood. The receptor source for this set is a man younger than 35 in good health. CDR3s include the opening cysteine and the closing phenylalanine or tryptophan. A D gene is named only where the DNA matches it firmly. Not every row has a clone size; where given, it reads once, few, many or a size class.

clone_size: few; v_call: TRBV3-1; d_call: -; j_call: TRBJ2-1; cdr3_nt: TGTGCCAGCAGCCAAACCACACAGGGTAAGCAGTTCTTC; cdr3_aa: CASSQTTQGKQFF
clone_size: few; v_call: TRBV7-2; d_call: TRBD1; j_call: TRBJ2-7; cdr3_nt: TGTGCCAGCAGCTTAGAGCAGGGGGCCAGCTACGAGCAGTACTTC; cdr3_aa: CASSLEQGASYEQYF
clone_size: -; v_call: TRBV27; d_call: TRBD1; j_call: TRBJ2-3; cdr3_nt: TGTGCCAGCAGTCCGACGGGACAGGGTTTTTTATTTCTAGATACGCAGTATTTT; cdr3_aa: CASSPTGQGFLFLDTQYF
clone_size: -; v_call: TRBV4-3; d_call: TRBD1; j_call: TRBJ2-2; cdr3_nt: TGCGCCAGCAGCGAAACCCCGACAGGGAGTATCGGGGAGCTGTTTTTT; cdr3_aa: CASSETPTGSIGELFF
clone_size: -; v_call: TRBV5-1; d_call: -; j_call: TRBJ1-6; cdr3_nt: TGCGCCAGCACCCTGTCGTGGGGCGCAGATTCACCCCTCCACTTT; cdr3_aa: CASTLSWGADSPLHF
clone_size: once; v_call: TRBV7-2; d_call: TRBD2; j_call: TRBJ2-7; cdr3_nt: TGTGCCAGCAGCTTAGAGGGGCTAGCGGGGTATTCCTACGAGCAGTACTTC; cdr3_aa: CASSLEGLAGYSYEQYF
clone_size: -; v_call: TRBV20-1; d_call: -; j_call: TRBJ2-3; cdr3_nt: TGCAGTGCCCCAGGGTCCAGCACAGATACGCAGTATTTT; cdr3_aa: CSAPGSSTDTQYF
clone_size: many; v_call: TRBV7-2; d_call: -; j_call: TRBJ1-2; cdr3_nt: TGTGCCAGCAGCTTAGAGGGAGGCTATGGCTACACCTTC; cdr3_aa: CASSLEGGYGYTF
clone_size: -; v_call: TRBV20-1; d_call: TRBD2; j_call: TRBJ2-1; cdr3_nt: TGCAGTGCCTCTTCGAGCGGGGACTCCTACAATGAGCAGTTCTTC; cdr3_aa: CSASSSGDSYNEQFF
clone_size: many; v_call: TRBV12-3/TRBV12-4; d_call: -; j_call: TRBJ1-1; cdr3_nt: TGTGCCAGCAGTTTAGACGCGAACACTGAAGCTTTCTTT; cdr3_aa: CASSLDANTEAFF